This is a list of T cell receptor beta chains from one sample in a study of cytotoxic CD8 clonotypes in ibrutinib-treated CLL. Generated by immunoSEQ multiplex PCR, the TCRdb table keeps only in-frame clones and is missing some. Here the sample spans 250,000 to 350,000 clones, roughly 76% being singletons. The sample consisted of PBMCs, taken at disease progression, from a patient treated with ibrutinib. These receptors were taken from a human donor with chronic lymphocytic leukemia. CDR3s include the opening cysteine and the closing phenylalanine or tryptophan. Each record gives: D gene, V gene, clone size, J gene, CDR3 protein, CDR3 DNA. The D gene is left open where the match is weak. Clone size is not always given. Where it is, it says once, few, many or a class for expanded clones.

.,TRBV18,.,TRBJ1-1,CASSSRSGGEAFF,TGTGCCAGCTCAAGTCGGTCGGGGGGTGAAGCTTTCTTT
TRBD1,TRBV10-3,.,TRBJ2-1,CAISESNRGAFF,TGTGCCATCAGTGAGTCGAACAGGGGGGCGTTCTTC
.,TRBV11-2,.,TRBJ2-1,CASSHSTGNEQFF,TGTGCCAGCAGCCACAGCACTGGGAATGAGCAGTTCTTC
TRBD1,TRBV10-3,few,TRBJ2-7,CAISVLGTGPYEQYF,TGTGCCATCAGTGTCCTTGGGACAGGGCCCTACGAGCAGTACTTC
TRBD2,TRBV5-1,.,TRBJ2-1,CASSLGPGLVNYNEQFF,TGCGCCAGCAGCTTGGGGCCTGGACTAGTAAACTACAATGAGCAGTTCTTC
.,TRBV19,.,TRBJ1-5,CASRISGRQLYQPQHF,TGTGCCAGTAGAATCTCCGGACGACAGCTTTATCAGCCCCAGCATTTT
TRBD2,TRBV29-1,.,TRBJ2-5,CSVNPSGGLFETQYF,TGCAGCGTAAATCCAAGCGGGGGGCTTTTTGAGACCCAGTACTTC
.,TRBV5-6,few,TRBJ2-2,CASSPVAANTGELFF,TGTGCCAGCAGCCCCGTGGCGGCGAACACCGGGGAGCTGTTTTTT
.,TRBV11-2,.,TRBJ2-7,CASSLLRGVDEQYF,TGTGCCAGCAGTCTACTCAGGGGAGTCGACGAGCAGTACTTC
.,TRBV29-1,.,TRBJ2-3,CSVEVGDTQYF,TGCAGCGTTGAAGTGGGCGATACGCAGTATTTT
TRBD2,TRBV7-2,.,TRBJ2-3,CASSLALRGGLDTQYF,TGTGCCAGCAGCTTAGCCTTGCGGGGGGGCCTCGATACGCAGTATTTT
TRBD1,TRBV28,once,TRBJ2-7,CASRPPGTGPYEQYF,TGTGCCAGCAGACCTCCCGGGACAGGTCCTTACGAGCAGTACTTC
.,TRBV5-6,.,TRBJ2-2,CASSKGVPGELFF,TGTGCCAGCAGCAAGGGTGTTCCCGGGGAGCTGTTTTTT
.,TRBV10-1,.,TRBJ2-5,CASSESRAGLGETQYF,TGCGCCAGCAGTGAGTCGAGGGCGGGACTCGGTGAGACCCAGTACTTC
TRBD1,TRBV19,.,TRBJ1-2,CASSYRGPTNYGYTF,TGTGCCAGTAGTTACAGGGGCCCCACTAACTATGGCTACACCTTC
.,TRBV4-2,.,TRBJ1-4,CASSTLRGSNEKLFF,TGTGCCAGCAGCACCCTGAGGGGAAGTAATGAAAAACTGTTTTTT
.,TRBV5-1,.,TRBJ2-7,CASREDYEQYF,TGCGCCAGCCGCGAGGACTACGAGCAGTACTTC
.,TRBV6-5,.,TRBJ2-7,CASSTEYEQYF,TGTGCCAGCAGTACTGAGTACGAGCAGTACTTC
.,TRBV28,.,TRBJ1-5,CASNTGGARRDRPQHF,TGTGCCAGCAACACGGGCGGGGCTCGCAGGGATCGGCCCCAGCATTTT
TRBD2,TRBV10-3,.,TRBJ2-1,CAISFSGSTYYNEQFF,TGTGCCATCAGTTTTAGCGGGTCTACTTATTACAATGAGCAGTTCTTC
.,TRBV14,.,TRBJ2-2,CASSQAGPPRGTGELFF,TGTGCCAGCAGCCAAGCGGGGCCTCCCAGGGGCACCGGGGAGCTGTTTTTT
TRBD1,TRBV4-1,.,TRBJ2-3,CASSQEGGQGATDTQYF,TGCGCCAGCAGCCAAGAAGGGGGCCAAGGGGCGACAGATACGCAGTATTTT
TRBD1,TRBV2,.,TRBJ2-7,CARGQGPYEQYF,TGTGCCAGAGGACAGGGACCCTACGAGCAGTACTTC
.,TRBV15,.,TRBJ2-1,CATSRDREGYNEQFF,TGTGCCACCAGCAGAGATCGGGAAGGTTATAATGAGCAGTTCTTC
.,TRBV4-1,once,TRBJ1-1,CASSQGHSNTEAFF,TGCGCCAGCAGCCAAGGACATTCGAACACTGAAGCTTTCTTT
TRBD1,TRBV5-1,.,TRBJ2-7,CASSLPGTVVSYEQYF,TGCGCCAGCAGCTTGCCCGGGACAGTAGTTTCCTACGAGCAGTACTTC
TRBD1,TRBV29-1,.,TRBJ1-4,CSTTGTGGAGEKLFF,TGCAGCACTACCGGGACAGGGGGAGCGGGTGAAAAACTGTTTTTT
TRBD1,TRBV9,.,TRBJ2-6,CASSATGSGANVLTF,TGTGCCAGCAGCGCGACAGGGTCTGGGGCCAACGTCCTGACTTTC
.,TRBV6-1,.,TRBJ2-5,CASSDLWVSGETQYF,TGTGCCAGCAGTGATTTGTGGGTTTCGGGAGAGACCCAGTACTTC
.,TRBV28,.,TRBJ2-3,CASSLAQGIFGDTQYF,TGTGCCAGCAGTTTGGCACAGGGCATCTTCGGAGATACGCAGTATTTT
.,TRBV20-1,once,TRBJ2-5,CGKNKETQYF,TGCGGAAAGAACAAAGAGACCCAGTACTTC
.,TRBV5-1,.,TRBJ2-5,CASSVLANQETQYF,TGCGCCAGCAGCGTGCTAGCGAATCAAGAGACCCAGTACTTC
.,TRBV11-2,once,TRBJ1-2,CASSPGGNYGYTF,TGTGCCAGCAGTCCCGGCGGAAACTATGGCTACACCTTC
.,TRBV11-2,.,TRBJ2-7,CASSPARLEQYF,TGTGCCAGCAGCCCGGCAAGGCTGGAGCAGTACTTC
.,TRBV15,.,TRBJ1-4,CATSRDRGEKLFF,TGTGCCACCAGCAGAGATCGCGGTGAAAAACTGTTTTTT
TRBD1,TRBV5-6,.,TRBJ2-1,CASSLGTGGSEQFF,TGTGCCAGCAGCTTGGGGACAGGGGGTTCCGAGCAGTTCTTC
.,TRBV19,.,TRBJ1-5,CASNPGRGQPQHF,TGTGCCAGTAATCCCGGTCGGGGGCAGCCCCAGCATTTT
.,TRBV28,.,TRBJ1-2,CASSLDPGPWDYGYTF,TGTGCCAGCAGTTTGGACCCCGGCCCATGGGACTATGGCTACACCTTC
.,TRBV7-9,.,TRBJ2-2,CASSLRLDWMNTGELFF,TGTGCCAGCAGCTTGCGGCTGGACTGGATGAACACCGGGGAGCTGTTTTTT
.,TRBV19,.,TRBJ1-2,CASSIEATGHGYTF,TGTGCCAGTAGTATAGAAGCGACGGGGCATGGCTACACCTTC
TRBD2,TRBV7-8,once,TRBJ2-1,CASSLSQGAGGKQFF,TGTGCCAGCAGCTTATCCCAGGGTGCGGGGGGAAAGCAGTTCTTC
TRBD1,TRBV19,.,TRBJ1-2,CASSILYRGFDYGYTF,TGTGCCAGTAGTATCCTCTACAGGGGGTTCGACTATGGCTACACCTTC
.,TRBV5-1,once,TRBJ2-5,CASSLEWETQYF,TGCGCCAGCAGCTTGGAATGGGAGACCCAGTACTTC
.,TRBV9,.,TRBJ2-2,CASSLDGELFF,TGTGCCAGCAGCTTAGACGGGGAGCTGTTTTTT
.,TRBV2,.,TRBJ2-1,CASSEGVRRSSYNEQFF,TGTGCCAGCAGTGAAGGAGTAAGAAGAAGCTCCTACAATGAGCAGTTCTTC
.,TRBV15,.,TRBJ1-4,CATSSSPGPNEKLFF,TGTGCCACCAGCTCCTCGCCCGGGCCTAATGAAAAACTGTTTTTT
TRBD2,TRBV5-4,.,TRBJ2-3,CASSLGGSGTDTQYF,TGTGCCAGCAGCTTGGGCGGGAGTGGTACAGATACGCAGTATTTT
TRBD1,TRBV9,.,TRBJ2-5,CASSVGQGRETQYF,TGTGCCAGCAGCGTAGGACAGGGACGAGAGACCCAGTACTTC
TRBD1,TRBV14,.,TRBJ2-5,CASSQRDRGFQETQYF,TGTGCCAGCAGCCAGAGGGACAGGGGGTTCCAAGAGACCCAGTACTTC
.,TRBV10-3,.,TRBJ1-3,CAISDTESGNTIYF,TGTGCCATCAGTGATACAGAGTCTGGAAACACCATATATTTT
TRBD2,TRBV9,.,TRBJ2-5,CASSVTSIQTQYF,TGTGCCAGCAGCGTGACTAGCATTCAGACCCAGTACTTC
.,TRBV9,.,TRBJ2-1,CASSVAGRSSYNEQFF,TGTGCCAGCAGCGTAGCAGGGAGGAGCTCCTACAATGAGCAGTTCTTC
.,TRBV18,.,TRBJ1-2,CASSPTRDAHYGYTF,TGTGCCAGCTCACCGACGAGAGACGCCCACTATGGCTACACCTTC
.,TRBV7-8,.,TRBJ2-7,CASSSPGRGTYEQYF,TGTGCCAGCAGCTCGCCGGGTAGGGGTACCTACGAGCAGTACTTC
.,TRBV18,.,TRBJ1-5,CASSAGQGEPQHF,TGTGCCAGCTCCGCCGGGCAGGGTGAGCCCCAGCATTTT
TRBD2,TRBV28,.,TRBJ2-7,CASSGRSGSTSYEQYF,TGTGCCAGCAGTGGCCGAAGCGGGAGTACGTCCTACGAGCAGTACTTC
.,TRBV27,.,TRBJ1-2,CASRQQSTRHYGYTF,TGTGCCAGCAGGCAACAATCTACAAGACACTATGGCTACACCTTC
TRBD2,TRBV5-1,.,TRBJ2-1,CASSYTGASGGNEQFF,TGCGCCAGCAGTTACACTGGGGCTAGCGGGGGGAATGAGCAGTTCTTC
.,TRBV7-2,once,TRBJ1-2,CASSQQTVNYGYTF,TGTGCCAGCAGCCAACAGACGGTTAACTATGGCTACACCTTC